This T cell receptor (beta chain) was documented in a study of blood T cell repertoires in COVID-19. TCRdb's copy holds only in-frame clones and misses some; the assay was immunoSEQ multiplex PCR. The table lists around 130,000 clones, 85% to 90% of them singletons. This CDR3 contains 16 residues. CDR1 and CDR2 from the germline V gene are LNHDA and SQIVND (reference sequence). V shed 5 bases and J shed 2 bases, with 16 bases lying between them. The source material was peripheral blood. The source of this sequence is a middle-aged man with active or convalescent COVID-19. V and J are TRBV19 and TRBJ1-5; D is unresolved. The DNA for the CDR3 is TGTGCCAGTAGTGCCCTCTTAAGCCGCGGCAATCAGCCCCAGCATTTT. Translated: CASSALLSRGNQPQHF.